This TCR beta chain comes out of a study of Ad26.COV2.S vaccination and SARS-CoV-2 variants. Across the whole study: Into the muscle, Ad26.COV2.S was dosed once or twice, 56 days apart.

The data were produced by immunoSEQ multiplex PCR, yet TCRdb's version contains in-frame clones alone and is incomplete. Of around 500,000 clones in the sample, about 89% were seen once. The treatment was: about 20 received Ad26.COV2.S at low or high dose, single or two shots; several received placebo; per-sample allocation not given. Specimen acquisition occurred on day 63 following the initial vaccine or placebo injection. The administered vaccine (an Ad26 vector) expressed Wuhan-strain SARS-CoV-2 spike. General study results and limits: Compared with placebo recipients, vaccine recipients had higher spike-specific TCR breadth.

On this clone: Its matching antigen is unknown.

V lost 7 bases to trimming and J lost 2 bases, with 15 bases between them. This CDR3 comprises 15 residues. Germline V lookup: CDR1 KGHDR, CDR2 SFDVKD. The V and J genes are TRBV24-1 and TRBJ2-3; tentative D call: TRBD1 (5 bases). Source: peripheral blood, taken in a trial of Ad26.COV2.S vaccine versus placebo. The TCR comes from a person between 18 and 59 years old who received the Ad26.COV2.S COVID-19 vaccine or a placebo. CDR3 in DNA: TGTGCCACCAGCACCTTGACAGACTTCACAGATACGCAGTATTTT. Translating gives CATSTLTDFTDTQYF.